This T cell receptor (beta chain) is from a study of CD8+ T cells in alopecia areata. With regard to this clone: Germline and genes here are mouse. The read ends 4 residues shy of where the CDR3 ends; the end is completed using the germline J gene.

The sorting of pooled cutaneous lymph node cells relied on CD4, CD8alpha, NKG2D, NKG2ACE and other markers. V was clipped by 4 bases and J by 0 bases; unmatched bases: 6. Germline CDR1 and CDR2: NSQYPW and LRSPGD (reference sequence). The CDR3 covers 16 residues. TCR sequencing used cDNA made by reverse transcription of extracted RNA. Using immunoSEQ multiplex PCR, the repertoire was profiled, and TCRdb retains in-frame clones only, with some absent. This sample comprises about 300,000 clones, none seen once only. The gene calls are TRBV1 and TRBJ2-7, with 10 bases identical to TRBD1. The sequenced material came from CD4+ T cells sorted from a lymph node. The clonotype comes from a C3H/HeJ mouse with alopecia areata. The strain bears MHC haplotype H2-k. CDR3 loop: CTCSGTGGTSSYEQYF. The covered CDR3 bases are TGCACCTGCAGTGGGACAGGGGGGACCAGCTCCTAT.